Listed below are T cell receptor beta chains from one sample, sequenced in a study of cytomegalovirus exposure and HLA in healthy donors. TCRdb's copy holds only in-frame clones and misses some; the assay was immunoSEQ multiplex PCR. The sample lists 150,000 to 200,000 clones, less than 80% occurring once. The specimen sequenced was PBMCs. The origin of the receptors is a man aged 35 to 55 in good health and CMV-seronegative. The CDR3 runs from the conserved cysteine through the conserved F or W. D genes are given only for firm matches. Where a row states a size, it is once, few, many or the class of an expanded clone; other rows omit it.

clone_size	v_call	d_call	j_call	cdr3_nt	cdr3_aa
NA	TRBV7-5	NA	TRBJ2-7	TGTGCCAGAAGCTTAGTGGGCCAAGGGGGACCCGCGAGAGGCGAGCAGTACTTC	CARSLVGQGGPARGEQYF
NA	TRBV30	NA	TRBJ2-3	TGTGCCTGGAGTGGGGCAGGGGGCAAGGTAGGGGGAGGGCGACGCACAGATACGCAGTATTTT	CAWSGAGGKVGGGRRTDTQYF
NA	TRBV5-4	TRBD1	TRBJ1-2	TGTGCCAGCAGCTTAGGCGGGACAGGGGCAAACTATGGCTACACCTTC	CASSLGGTGANYGYTF
NA	TRBV6-4	NA	TRBJ2-7	TGTGCCAGCAGTGCGAGCGGTCAGTCCTACGAGCAGTACTTC	CASSASGQSYEQYF
once	TRBV7-6	TRBD1	TRBJ2-7	TGTGCCAGCAGCTCCCGACAGGGCAGCTCCTACGAGCAGTACTTC	CASSSRQGSSYEQYF
NA	TRBV5-6	TRBD1	TRBJ1-1	TGTGCCAGCAGCTTGGGACCAGGGGGGAACACTGAAGCTTTCTTT	CASSLGPGGNTEAFF
NA	TRBV2	TRBD1	TRBJ2-4	TGTGCCAGCAGAGCCAGACTACAGGGGGCCATAGCCAAAAACATTCAGTACTTC	CASRARLQGAIAKNIQYF
NA	TRBV11-2	NA	TRBJ2-5	TGTGCCAGCAGCTTAGAAGGACGGACCGGGGGTGAGACCCAGTACTTC	CASSLEGRTGGETQYF
NA	TRBV28	NA	TRBJ1-5	TGTGCCAGCAGTTCAGTCCGGGGTCGGCCCCAGCATTTT	CASSSVRGRPQHF
NA	TRBV28	NA	TRBJ2-7	TGTGCCAGCAGTTTAAGGCAGGAGGCTTACGAGCAGTACTTC	CASSLRQEAYEQYF
few	TRBV7-9	NA	TRBJ2-7	TGTTCCAGCAGCCCGGACACCTACGAGCAGTACTTC	CSSSPDTYEQYF
NA	TRBV10-3	NA	TRBJ1-1	TGTGCCATCAGTGGAGTCATCAGGACTGAAGCTTTCTTT	CAISGVIRTEAFF
NA	TRBV6-5	NA	TRBJ1-4	TGTGCCAGCAGCCCCGGGGCAACTAATGAAAAACTGTTTTTT	CASSPGATNEKLFF
few	TRBV6-5	TRBD2	TRBJ2-7	TGTGCCAGCCGTCGCGGGGGGACCTCCTACGAGCAGTACTTC	CASRRGGTSYEQYF
few	TRBV5-1	NA	TRBJ2-5	TGCGCCAGCAGCTTGGGCTCTAGCCCCACCGAGACCCAGTACTTC	CASSLGSSPTETQYF
NA	TRBV14	NA	TRBJ1-4	TGTGCCAGCAGCCGAAGACAAGCAGCTAATGAAAAACTGTTTTTT	CASSRRQAANEKLFF
NA	TRBV7-2	NA	TRBJ2-5	TGTGCCAGCAGCTACAGGGTCCAAGAGACCCAGTACTTC	CASSYRVQETQYF
NA	TRBV7-2	NA	TRBJ1-1	TGTGCCAGCAGCTTAGCCCCAGGGAACACTGAAGCTTTCTTT	CASSLAPGNTEAFF
once	TRBV5-1	NA	TRBJ1-3	TGCGCCAGCAGCTTGGACAGCTCTGGAAACACCATATATTTT	CASSLDSSGNTIYF
NA	TRBV6-1	NA	TRBJ2-5	TGTGCCAACGATCTTGGTGCGGAGACCCAGTACTTC	CANDLGAETQYF
NA	TRBV10-3	TRBD1	TRBJ1-2	TGTGCCACCGGGACAGGGATGAACTATGGCTACACCTTC	CATGTGMNYGYTF
NA	TRBV5-8	TRBD2	TRBJ2-3	TGTGCCAGCAGCTCGGGGACTAGCGGGAGTACAGATACGCAGTATTTT	CASSSGTSGSTDTQYF
NA	TRBV6-1	NA	TRBJ1-2	TGTGCCAGCAGTGAAGCCGAATCCTCGTTTAGCGGCTACACCTTC	CASSEAESSFSGYTF
NA	TRBV7-8	NA	TRBJ1-6	TGTGCCAGCAGCCGGGAGCTCGTAAATTCACCCCTCCACTTT	CASSRELVNSPLHF
NA	TRBV7-7	NA	TRBJ2-2	TGTGCCAGCAGCTTAAGTGGGACTCCAAACACCGGGGAGCTGTTTTTT	CASSLSGTPNTGELFF
NA	TRBV28	NA	TRBJ2-5	TGTGCCAGCAGTTCAGGGGTGGAGACCCAGTACTTC	CASSSGVETQYF
NA	TRBV2	NA	TRBJ2-3	TGTGCCAGCAGTACCCTTGGGGGGGCCCCCACAGATACGCAGTATTTT	CASSTLGGAPTDTQYF
NA	TRBV19	TRBD2	TRBJ2-5	TGTGCCAGTAGCGGGGGGGCGGAAGAGACCCAGTACTTC	CASSGGAEETQYF
NA	TRBV6-1	NA	TRBJ2-4	TGTGCCAGCGAAGAGGTCGGGGGCATTCAGTACTTC	CASEEVGGIQYF
few	TRBV15	TRBD1	TRBJ1-3	TGTGCCACCAGCAGAGACCGTGGACAGGTTGGGAACACCATATATTTT	CATSRDRGQVGNTIYF
NA	TRBV7-2	NA	TRBJ1-2	TGTGCCAGCAGCTTAACTGTAGAGGTGAACTATGGCTACACCTTC	CASSLTVEVNYGYTF
NA	TRBV5-8	NA	TRBJ2-1	TGTGCCAGCAGCTCGGGACTCCGGAGCGTTCGCGAGCAGTTCTTC	CASSSGLRSVREQFF
NA	TRBV7-9	TRBD1	TRBJ1-5	TGTGCCAGCAGCTTAGAAGGGGGCGCGCAGCCCCAGCATTTT	CASSLEGGAQPQHF
few	TRBV27	NA	TRBJ2-2	TGTGCCAGCAGTTCCCGGGGTTGGGGGGGCGGGGACACCGGGGAGCTGTTTTTT	CASSSRGWGGGDTGELFF
NA	TRBV5-6	TRBD1	TRBJ2-5	TGTGCCAGCAGCTTACAGGGGATCAAGACCCAGTACTTC	CASSLQGIKTQYF
NA	TRBV30	NA	TRBJ2-4	TGTGCCACCGACGGGCCAGGGGAAAACATTCAGTACTTC	CATDGPGENIQYF